The rows below give T cell receptor beta chains drawn from one sample of a study of cytomegalovirus exposure and HLA in healthy donors. The data were produced by immunoSEQ multiplex PCR, yet TCRdb's version contains in-frame clones alone and is incomplete. The table lists roughly 56,000 clones, 90% to 95% of them singletons. The sample comprised PBMCs. These receptors came from a woman aged 25-40 years in good health and CMV-seronegative. CDR3s include the opening cysteine and the closing phenylalanine or tryptophan. Each record gives: clone size, D gene, J gene, V gene, CDR3 protein, CDR3 DNA. The D gene is left open where the match is weak. A row's size may be missing; if present it is once, few, many or a size class.

once	TRBD1	TRBJ2-7	TRBV6-1	CASETGDISYEQYF	TGTGCCAGCGAGACAGGGGATATCTCCTACGAGCAGTACTTC
NA	TRBD2	TRBJ2-1	TRBV19	CASSAEAGYNEQFF	TGTGCCAGTAGTGCCGAAGCGGGATACAATGAGCAGTTCTTC
NA	TRBD1	TRBJ1-2	TRBV7-9	CASSFTQGAGYTF	TGTGCCAGCAGTTTCACCCAGGGGGCTGGCTACACCTTC
once	TRBD1	TRBJ1-2	TRBV7-8	CASSPDRGGEGYTF	TGTGCCAGCAGCCCCGACAGGGGCGGTGAGGGCTACACCTTC
NA	TRBD1	TRBJ1-5	TRBV6-9	CASLKSGQGVFF	TGTGCCAGCTTAAAGTCGGGACAGGGAGTTTTTTTT
few	NA	TRBJ2-7	TRBV5-4	CASSLAFSGSYEQYF	TGTGCCAGCAGCTTGGCCTTTAGCGGCTCCTACGAGCAGTACTTC
NA	TRBD1	TRBJ1-2	TRBV5-1	CASSLSSGGRYGYTF	TGCGCCAGCAGCTTATCGTCAGGGGGACGCTATGGCTACACCTTC
NA	NA	TRBJ2-7	TRBV7-6	CASSLAGSSYEQYF	TGTGCCAGCAGCTTGGCAGGGTCCTCCTACGAGCAGTACTTC
NA	NA	TRBJ2-7	TRBV6-1	CASSEGQGLSYEQYF	TGTGCCAGCAGTGAAGGCCAGGGGCTATCCTACGAGCAGTACTTC
NA	NA	TRBJ2-1	TRBV10-1	CASSEGASVCYNEQFF	TGCGCCAGCAGTGAAGGGGCTAGCGTATGCTACAATGAGCAGTTCTTC
once	TRBD1	TRBJ1-5	TRBV28	CASRTGTGARLVNQPQHF	TGTGCCAGCAGAACCGGGACAGGGGCACGATTAGTCAATCAGCCCCAGCATTTT
NA	NA	TRBJ1-1	TRBV27	CASSSPGTEAFF	TGTGCCAGCAGTAGTCCGGGCACTGAAGCTTTCTTT
few	TRBD1	TRBJ1-2	TRBV2	CASSRNTGGNGYTF	TGTGCCAGCAGCCGAAACACAGGGGGAAATGGCTACACCTTC
NA	NA	TRBJ2-7	TRBV9	CASSVLGSSYEQYF	TGTGCCAGCAGCGTCTTGGGCAGCTCCTACGAGCAGTACTTC
NA	TRBD1	TRBJ1-1	TRBV5-4	CASSLGTGGSLTEAFF	TGTGCCAGCAGCTTGGGGACAGGGGGAAGTCTGACTGAAGCTTTCTTT
NA	TRBD2	TRBJ2-5	TRBV2	CASRPRTSGQETQYF	TGTGCCAGCAGACCTCGGACTAGCGGCCAAGAGACCCAGTACTTC
NA	TRBD2	TRBJ2-3	TRBV10-3	CAISDAGGPDTQYF	TGTGCCATCAGTGACGCGGGAGGGCCAGATACGCAGTATTTT
NA	TRBD1	TRBJ1-5	TRBV27	CASRQGTGNQPQHF	TGTGCCAGCAGGCAAGGGACAGGCAATCAGCCCCAGCATTTT
NA	NA	TRBJ2-3	TRBV11-2	CASSLVSSALGTDTQYF	TGTGCCAGCAGCTTAGTCTCTAGCGCCCTGGGCACAGATACGCAGTATTTT
NA	TRBD2	TRBJ2-3	TRBV10-3	CAISDRTSGRPDTQYF	TGTGCCATCAGTGACCGGACTAGCGGGAGGCCCGATACGCAGTATTTT
NA	NA	TRBJ2-7	TRBV20-1	CSASYGYEQYF	TGCAGTGCTAGCTATGGTTACGAGCAGTACTTC
few	TRBD2	TRBJ2-7	TRBV19	CASSIDSGEGLYEQYF	TGTGCCAGTAGTATAGATTCGGGGGAGGGCCTCTACGAGCAGTACTTC
NA	TRBD2	TRBJ2-1	TRBV5-1	CASSPRTSGTYGEQFF	TGCGCCAGCAGCCCCCGGACTAGCGGGACTTACGGTGAGCAGTTCTTC
NA	TRBD2	TRBJ2-1	TRBV5-5	CASGGVVALNEQFF	TGTGCCAGCGGGGGGGTCGTGGCATTGAATGAGCAGTTCTTC
NA	NA	TRBJ1-1	TRBV6-1	CASKTFRGYTEAFF	TGTGCCAGCAAAACATTTCGGGGTTACACTGAAGCTTTCTTT
NA	NA	TRBJ2-7	TRBV27	CASSKRDFYEQYF	TGTGCCAGCAGTAAAAGGGACTTCTACGAGCAGTACTTC
NA	NA	TRBJ1-4	TRBV30	CAWSYRGYEKLFF	TGTGCCTGGAGCTATAGGGGGTATGAAAAACTGTTTTTT
NA	TRBD2	TRBJ2-3	TRBV23-1	CARRGLGLAGTDTQYF	TGCGCCCGCCGAGGGTTGGGACTAGCGGGGACAGATACGCAGTATTTT
NA	NA	TRBJ2-3	TRBV4-3	CASSQDFTGQYF	TGCGCCAGCAGCCAAGATTTTACGGGACAGTATTTT
NA	NA	TRBJ1-1	TRBV28	CASTNYERTEAFF	TGTGCCAGCACCAATTATGAGAGAACTGAAGCTTTCTTT
NA	NA	TRBJ2-1	TRBV7-9	CASSLTRGRDNEQFF	TGTGCCAGCAGCTTAACTCGAGGCAGGGACAATGAGCAGTTCTTC
NA	NA	TRBJ1-3	TRBV6-6	CASRQQVNSGNTIYF	TGTGCCAGCAGACAACAAGTAAACTCTGGAAACACCATATATTTT
NA	NA	TRBJ2-3	TRBV7-2	CASSLNPGFSTDTQYF	TGTGCCAGCAGCTTAAATCCCGGGTTTAGCACAGATACGCAGTATTTT
NA	TRBD2	TRBJ2-1	TRBV5-1	CASSFSASGYNEQFF	TGCGCCAGCAGCTTCTCGGCTAGCGGGTACAATGAGCAGTTCTTC
NA	NA	TRBJ1-5	TRBV11-2	CASSLDMGAGQPQHF	TGTGCCAGCAGCTTAGATATGGGGGCAGGGCAGCCCCAGCATTTT
NA	TRBD2	TRBJ2-1	TRBV7-3	CASSSSGLALFF	TGTGCCAGCAGCTCATCGGGACTAGCTCTGTTCTTC
NA	NA	TRBJ1-5	TRBV19	CASSIESLFRQGVQPQHF	TGTGCCAGTAGTATAGAATCGCTTTTTCGACAAGGGGTCCAGCCCCAGCATTTT
NA	NA	TRBJ2-2	TRBV19	CASSIAGTGELFF	TGTGCCAGTAGTATCGCGGGGACCGGGGAGCTGTTTTTT
few	NA	TRBJ2-5	TRBV10-1	CASSRGTEETQYF	TGCGCCAGCAGTCGCGGGACAGAAGAGACCCAGTACTTC
NA	NA	TRBJ2-1	TRBV19	CASRPGRGPYNEQFF	TGTGCCAGTAGGCCCGGGAGAGGGCCCTACAATGAGCAGTTCTTC
once	NA	TRBJ2-6	TRBV27	CASSFQGASGANVLTF	TGTGCCAGCAGTTTCCAGGGCGCCTCTGGGGCCAACGTCCTGACTTTC
NA	NA	TRBJ1-5	TRBV28	CASNQINQPQHF	TGTGCCAGCAATCAGATCAATCAGCCCCAGCATTTT
NA	TRBD2	TRBJ2-7	TRBV7-2	CASSFGLAGLGYEQYF	TGTGCCAGCAGCTTCGGACTAGCGGGCCTAGGCTACGAGCAGTACTTC
NA	TRBD2	TRBJ2-7	TRBV7-2	CASSLAGSGSGEQYF	TGTGCCAGCAGCTTAGCCGGTAGCGGGAGCGGCGAGCAGTACTTC
few	TRBD2	TRBJ2-1	TRBV6-5	CASSPPTSGYNEQFF	TGTGCCAGCAGTCCCCCGACTAGCGGGTACAATGAGCAGTTCTTC
NA	TRBD2	TRBJ2-2	TRBV7-7	CASSSLAGRAGELFF	TGTGCTAGCAGCTCCTTAGCGGGACGGGCCGGGGAGCTGTTTTTT
NA	NA	TRBJ1-1	TRBV23-1	CASSQSRVYRNTEAFF	TGCGCCAGCAGTCAATCGAGGGTTTACAGGAACACTGAAGCTTTCTTT
NA	NA	TRBJ1-4	TRBV10-1	CASSVGGRNGKLFF	TGCGCCAGCAGTGTCGGGGGGCGCAACGGAAAACTGTTTTTT
NA	NA	TRBJ2-7	TRBV5-1	CASSLGGRGFDEQYF	TGCGCCAGCAGCTTAGGGGGGAGGGGATTCGACGAGCAGTACTTC
NA	TRBD1	TRBJ2-1	TRBV28	CASRWDRTYNEQFF	TGTGCCAGCAGGTGGGACAGGACCTACAATGAGCAGTTCTTC
NA	NA	TRBJ2-1	TRBV7-2	CASSRRQGISYNEQFF	TGTGCCAGCAGCCGGAGGCAGGGGATCTCCTACAATGAGCAGTTCTTC
NA	NA	TRBJ2-2	TRBV9	CASSVSRRIWPGELFF	TGTGCCAGCAGCGTATCCCGCAGGATCTGGCCCGGGGAGCTGTTTTTT